Listed below are T cell receptor beta chains from one sample, sequenced in a study of vaccination effects on CD4 cells after COVID-19. Using immunoSEQ multiplex PCR, the repertoire was profiled, and TCRdb retains in-frame clones only, with some absent. The table records more than 50,000 clones, roughly 80% of them present only once. Antigen specificity for these receptors is unknown. Sequencing used CD4+ T cells from PBMCs cultured without peptide, obtained before COVID-19 vaccination. Receptors were obtained from a human donor who received a COVID-19 vaccine. Both conserved end residues are part of each CDR3. A D gene is named only where the DNA matches it firmly. Clone size is not always given. Where it is, it says once, few, many or a class for expanded clones.

once	NA	TRBV15	TRBJ1-4	TGTGCCACCAGCAGAGGAAATGGGGGGTTCGATGAAAAACTGTTTTTT	CATSRGNGGFDEKLFF
NA	NA	TRBV5-1	TRBJ1-2	TGCGCCAGCAGCTTGGCGACCTACAATGGCTACACCTTC	CASSLATYNGYTF
few	NA	TRBV28	TRBJ1-6	TGTGCCAGTTTTCCGCGGCCCGATTCACCCCTCCACTTT	CASFPRPDSPLHF
NA	TRBD1	TRBV6-2/TRBV6-3	TRBJ1-2	TGTGCCAGCAGCCGGGCACAGGGGGCGCTTCTCTACACCTTC	CASSRAQGALLYTF
NA	NA	TRBV12-5	TRBJ1-2	TGTGCTAGTGGTATTGGTAGGATCCTAACTAACTATGGCTACACCTTC	CASGIGRILTNYGYTF
NA	NA	TRBV2	TRBJ2-5	TGTGCCAGCCGATTACTAGGAGGTGTGGAGACCCAGTACTTC	CASRLLGGVETQYF
NA	TRBD2	TRBV18	TRBJ2-3	TGTGCCAGCTCCCAGGGACTAACAGATACGCAGTATTTT	CASSQGLTDTQYF
few	TRBD2	TRBV14	TRBJ2-3	TGTGCCAGCAGCCAAGCTGAGTCTAGCGGGGGCCGCACAGATACGCAGTATTTT	CASSQAESSGGRTDTQYF
NA	NA	TRBV4-3	TRBJ1-1	TGCGCCAGCAGCCAAGAGAGGGTAAACACTGAAGCTTTCTTT	CASSQERVNTEAFF
NA	NA	TRBV19	TRBJ2-2	TGTGCCAGTAGTAGGGTGGCGGGTGGCCGCGGGGAGCTGTTTTTT	CASSRVAGGRGELFF
once	NA	TRBV5-5	TRBJ1-2	TGTGCCAGCAGCGCGGGGACGGCCGGGTACGTCGGCTACACCTTC	CASSAGTAGYVGYTF
NA	TRBD1	TRBV4-1	TRBJ1-4	TGCGCCAGCAGCCACTTAACACAGGGGGCGGCTAATGAAAAACTGTTTTTT	CASSHLTQGAANEKLFF
NA	NA	TRBV5-6	TRBJ2-4	TGTGCCAGCAGCTTACCAGGTGCTACTCAAAACATTCAGTACTTC	CASSLPGATQNIQYF
NA	NA	TRBV12-3/TRBV12-4	TRBJ1-1	TGTGCCAGCAGAAAAAGGACTGAAGCTTTCTTT	CASRKRTEAFF
NA	NA	TRBV6-6	TRBJ1-5	TGTGCCAGCTCTCAACGGAGAGATCAGCCCCAGCATTTT	CASSQRRDQPQHF
NA	NA	TRBV24-1	TRBJ2-3	TGTGCCACCACCCCGGACGGGCATAGCACAGATACGCAGTATTTT	CATTPDGHSTDTQYF
NA	TRBD2	TRBV18	TRBJ2-1	TGTGCCAGCTCACCCCTCGGACTAGCGGGGAGAAACAATGAGCAGTTCTTC	CASSPLGLAGRNNEQFF
NA	TRBD1	TRBV5-6	TRBJ1-6	TGTGCCAGCAGCGCAGGGACAGGGATTGATGGGTCACCCCTCCACTTT	CASSAGTGIDGSPLHF
NA	TRBD2	TRBV7-3	TRBJ2-5	TGTGCCAGCAGCTTAACGGGGACTAGCGGGCTCTACTTC	CASSLTGTSGLYF
NA	NA	TRBV18	TRBJ1-1	TGTGCCAGCTCACCGGGGGCTGGGGACACTGAAGCTTTCTTT	CASSPGAGDTEAFF
NA	NA	TRBV24-1	TRBJ2-3	TGTGCCACCAGTGATTTGGGGAAATCTAGCACAGATACGCAGTATTTT	CATSDLGKSSTDTQYF
few	NA	TRBV27	TRBJ1-2	TGTGCCAGCAGTTTTGCCCAGAACTATGGCTACACCTTC	CASSFAQNYGYTF
few	TRBD1	TRBV30	TRBJ1-6	TGTGCCTGGAGTGTACAGGGGGAATCACCCCTCCACTTT	CAWSVQGESPLHF